This T cell receptor beta chain was found in a study of control samples from healthy donors and cancer patients. The ends lost 6 bases at V and 4 bases at J; junction bases unmatched: 7. The CDR3 is 16 residues long. Per the germline V gene, CDR1 is MNHEY and CDR2 is SMNVEV (reference sequence). The assay was immunoSEQ multiplex PCR, and TCRdb's table has in-frame clones only and misses some. In the table there are about 50,000 clones, approximately 96% of which are singletons. The material sequenced was blood. The V gene is TRBV27, the J gene TRBJ2-3; TRBD2 matches at 13 bases. The TCR was taken from a woman under 40 in good health. The CDR3 is CASSAGTSGTSDTQYF. For the CDR3, the DNA is TGTGCCAGCAGCGCGGGGACTAGCGGGACTTCAGATACGCAGTATTTT.